This passage covers 22 T cell receptor beta chains from one sample sequenced in a study of T cell repertoires in cytomegalovirus infection. In TCRdb, the reads were re-called with MiXCR into one record per CDR3 protein. The sample includes some 920,000 distinct CDR3 sequences, about a third seen only once; the top ten take about 14%. These receptors are not linked to any known antigen. This specimen was cultured CD8+ T cells from PBMCs, taken from culture after CMV antigen stimulation. These receptors originate from a human donor in good health (CMV status not recorded). Some clones in this sample may be carry-over from other donors' samples.

This clonotype was seen repeatedly, ten times or more. This chain joins TRBV13 and TRBJ1-2; a weak D match, TRBD1 (6 bases). Looked up from germline, CDR1 is PRHDT and CDR2 is FYEKMQ (reference sequence). CDR3 length equals 15 residues. V lost 1 base and J lost 2, with 11 bases in between. CDR3 residues: CASSLAGEVNYGYTF. In DNA, the CDR3 is TGTGCCAGCAGCTTAGCAGGGGAAGTAAACTATGGCTACACCTTC.

This clonotype was picked up many times. The rearrangement joins TRBV27 to TRBJ1-2; D is ambiguous. V was cut by 2 bases and J by 8 bases, with 9 bases left in between. CDR3 length equals 12 residues. Germline V CDR1 and CDR2: MNHEY, SMNVEV (reference sequence). The CDR3 region is CASSLTGRGYTF. CDR3 bases: TGTGCCAGCAGTTTAACGGGGAGAGGCTACACCTTC.

This clonotype was counted ten times or more. V usage is TRBV7-2 and J usage is TRBJ1-5, with D possibly TRBD1 on 6 matching bases. The germline gives CDR1 SGHTA, CDR2 FQGNSA. Trimming cost V 4 bases and J 7 bases, with 11 bases left between them. CDR3 length: 13 amino acids. This CDR3 reads CASSSGRGQPQHF. CDR3 bases: TGTGCCAGCAGCTCTGGCAGGGGCCAGCCCCAGCATTTT.

At least ten counts were recorded for this clonotype. V and J are TRBV7-2 and TRBJ1-2; 8 positions match TRBD1. This CDR3 is built from 15 residues. Germline V gene data show CDR1 as SGHTA and CDR2 as FQGNSA. V lost 10 bases and J lost 0; bases outside the gene matches: 10. Written as DNA, the CDR3 is TGTGCCATCAGACAGGGGCCCCCTTCTAACTATGGCTACACCTTC. It is translated as CAIRQGPPSNYGYTF.

The CDR3 DNA reads TGTGCCAGCAGTTACTCCTCTCCAACCACGGGAACCGGGGAGCTGTTTTTT. Translating it yields CASSYSSPTTGTGELFF. This chain links TRBV6-5 with TRBJ2-2; a possible D gene is TRBD2 (5 bases). The germline gives CDR1 MNHEY, CDR2 SVGAGI. This CDR3 is 17 amino acids long. V was trimmed by 0 bases and J by 5 bases, leaving 16 bases between them.

This clonotype was counted only a few times. This sequence joins TRBV5-1 and TRBJ1-5; TRBD1 is a possible D gene (6 bases). Trimming left V 0 bases short and J 7 bases short, with 14 bases between. Germline CDR1 is SGHRS and CDR2 is YFSETQ. CDR3 size: 15 residues. The CDR3 loop reads CASSLEGGGTQPQHF. DNA for the CDR3: TGCGCCAGCAGCTTGGAAGGGGGGGGAACACAGCCCCAGCATTTT.

The sample holds a few counts of this clonotype. This rearrangement joins TRBV4-1 to TRBJ1-5; D not certain. The V end was cut by 1 base, the J end by 6 bases, with 13 bases between. The CDR3 is 15 amino acids. Germline V gene sequence: CDR1 MGHRA, CDR2 YSYEKL. Here the CDR3 DNA reads TGCGCCAGCAGCCAAGGGATGGAGTGGGGTCAGCCCCAGCATTTT. Its protein product is CASSQGMEWGQPQHF.

A few counts support this clonotype. This chain links TRBV6-1 with TRBJ2-1, with 11 bases that match TRBD2. Germline trimming cut 5 bases from V and 6 bases from J; bases unmatched to any gene: 9. The germline CDR1 and CDR2 sequences are MNHNS and SASEGT. The CDR3 runs to 16 residues. CDR3 sequence reads: CASSWGSGGAGNEQFF. The CDR3, as DNA: TGTGCCAGCAGTTGGGGTAGCGGGGGGGCGGGCAATGAGCAGTTCTTC.

This clonotype was seen a few times. This sequence joins TRBV7-9 and TRBJ2-1; D possibly corresponds to TRBD2 (5 bases). The CDR3 consists of 12 residues. Per the germline V gene, CDR1 is SEHNR and CDR2 is FQNEAQ (reference sequence). The CDR3 DNA reads as TGTGTCACGTTGGCAGCGGCCAATGAGCAGTTCTTC. Protein product: CVTLAAANEQFF. The full variable domain, in which reference TRBV7-9 and TRBJ2-1 provide the parts outside the CDR3, is DTGVSQNPRHKITKRGQNVTFRCDPISEHNRLYWYRQTLGQGPEFLTYFQNEAQLEKSRLLSDRFSAERPKGSFSTLEIQRTEQGDSAMYLCVTLAAANEQFFGPGTRLTVL.

Concerning this clonotype itself: An end of the junction differs from the germline gene, which may be a read error. This chain joins TRBV6-6 and TRBJ2-1; D might be TRBD2 (5 bases). CDR1 is MNHNY, CDR2 SVGAGI, per germline (reference sequence). The length of the CDR3 is 15 residues. The CDR3 DNA reads as TGTGTCAGCAGCCTGCTAGGAGGCTCCTACAATGAGCAGTTCTTC. It codes for CVSSLLGGSYNEQFF.

This clonotype came up a few times. The V and J genes are TRBV6-6 and TRBJ2-1; D is ambiguous. CDR3 length: 12 amino acids. V lost 2 bases, J lost 12 bases, and 11 bases lay in between. From germline, CDR1 is MNHNY and CDR2 SVGAGI (reference sequence). This CDR3 reads CASSYLREMQFF. The CDR3 region has the DNA TGTGCCAGCAGTTACCTACGAGAGATGCAGTTCTTC.

The chain recombines TRBV10-3 with TRBJ2-1; 14 bases map to TRBD2. CDR3 length: 16 residues. V was clipped by 6 bases and J by 1 base; unmatched bases: 2. Germline V gives CDR1 ENHRY, CDR2 SYGVKD. The CDR3 DNA reads as TGTGCCATCAGAGGGACTAGCGGGGGATCCTACAATGAGCAGTTCTTC. The encoded protein is CAIRGTSGGSYNEQFF.

The chain employs TRBV25-1 and TRBJ2-7, with D possibly being TRBD2 (6 bases). The CDR3 loop spans 15 amino acids. Germline V gene sequence: CDR1 MGHDK, CDR2 SYGVNS. V dropped 3 bases and J dropped 7 bases, with 19 bases sitting between them. The CDR3 DNA reads TGTGCCAGCAGTGACCCAGGAGGGACTCGGGGGGAGCAGTACTTC. Its translation is CASSDPGGTRGEQYF.

This clonotype came up a few times. This chain connects TRBV6-2 or TRBV6-3 to TRBJ2-1; TRBD2 aligns across 12 bases. With V trimmed by 5 bases and J by 6 bases, 11 bases remained unmatched. The CDR3 sequence is 17 residues long. CDR1 is MNHEY and CDR2 is SVGEGT in the germline V gene. In DNA, the CDR3 is TGTGCCAGCAGTAATCTAGCGGGAGGGAGAGTTTTCAATGAGCAGTTCTTC. Translated, it gives CASSNLAGGRVFNEQFF.

The table lists this clonotype with a few counts. The chain joins TRBV7-9 to TRBJ1-1; no clear D gene. Per the germline V gene, CDR1 is SEHNR and CDR2 is FQNEAQ (reference sequence). Trimming took off 5 bases at V and 2 bases at J, with 12 bases between the two ends. The CDR3 is 14 residues long. Here the CDR3 reads CASSETTANTEAFF. Written as DNA, the CDR3 is TGTGCCAGCAGCGAGACGACGGCCAACACTGAAGCTTTCTTT.

The V gene is TRBV19, the J gene TRBJ1-1; TRBD1 is a possible D gene (5 bases). CDR1 LNHDA and CDR2 SQIVND come from the germline V gene (reference sequence). The germline V and J ends were trimmed by 3 bases and 5 bases, with 16 bases remaining between them. The CDR3 loop spans 15 amino acids. The DNA for the CDR3 is TGTGCCAGTAGTATTGGGGCAGGAGCCTATACTGAAGCTTTCTTT. Translation: CASSIGAGAYTEAFF.

The chain uses TRBV7-8 and TRBJ1-5; D is possibly TRBD1 (6 bases). Germline-derived CDR1 and CDR2 are SGHVS and FQNEAQ. The CDR3 extends over 12 amino acids. Trimming took 4 bases from V and 9 from J, leaving 10 bases between them. In nucleotides, the CDR3 is TGTGCCAGCAGCTCATTAGGGGGGCCCCAGCATTTT. It specifies CASSSLGGPQHF.

Written as DNA, the CDR3 is TGCGCCAGCAGCCAAGGGGCACTAGCGGGGGGTACCACAGATACGCAGTATTTT. It encodes CASSQGALAGGTTDTQYF. J is TRBJ2-3 and V is TRBV4-3; 12 bases line up with TRBD2. Per the germline V gene, CDR1 is LGHNA and CDR2 is YSLEER. This CDR3 is built from 18 residues. V dropped 1 base and J dropped 2; count of bases not matched to a gene: 7.

This clonotype was seen more than once but under ten times. The chain has TRBV24-1 and TRBJ2-1; 7 bases agree with TRBD1. The CDR3 spans 16 residues. Trimming at V came to 2 bases and at J to 0 bases, leaving 3 bases not matched to a gene. CDR1 and CDR2 (germline): KGHDR, SFDVKD. In DNA form, the CDR3 reads TGTGCCACCAGTGATTACAGGGGAAGCTCCTACAATGAGCAGTTCTTC. It yields the protein CATSDYRGSSYNEQFF.

Of note for this clonotype: Since the CDR3 does not end with the conserved phenylalanine or tryptophan, this likely comes from a read error. The V and J genes are TRBV10-2 and TRBJ1-1, with D unresolved. The CDR3 is 14 residues long. Trimming cost V 0 bases and J 6 bases, with 11 bases left between them. Germline lookup yields CDR1 WSHSY and CDR2 SAAADI. This chain's CDR3 is CASSESSGVSEAFS. For the CDR3, the DNA is TGCGCCAGCAGTGAGTCGAGTGGGGTTTCTGAAGCTTTCTCT.

This clonotype was picked up a small number of times. V usage is TRBV10-3 and J usage is TRBJ2-5; no firm D call. CDR1 is ENHRY, CDR2 SYGVKD, per germline. CDR3 length: 14 residues. V lost 0 bases and J 5 bases, leaving 10 bases between the germline ends. The CDR3 reads CAISESEGMETQYF. Written as DNA, the CDR3 is TGTGCCATCAGTGAGTCAGAAGGGATGGAGACCCAGTACTTC.

The chain carries TRBV7-9 and TRBJ1-6; D is unclear. CDR3 size: 12 residues. Per the germline V gene, CDR1 is SEHNR and CDR2 is FQNEAQ (reference sequence). V was pared by 3 bases and J by 5 bases, with 2 bases between. The DNA of the CDR3 is TGTGCCAGCAGCTTTAATAATTCACCCCTCCACTTT. Residues: CASSFNNSPLHF.